These 6 T cell receptor beta chains share one sample of origin, sequenced in a study of shared clonotypes between healthy human individuals. The repertoire was sequenced with immunoSEQ multiplex PCR; TCRdb's copy has only in-frame clones and lacks some. The sample records under 1,900,000 clones, less than 99% being singletons. The specimen sequenced was naive CD4+ T cells sorted from blood. Documented subset: CD45RA+ positively selected. Receptors were obtained from a man aged 25 to 40 in good health.

About this clone itself: This specimen includes other DNA sequences encoding the same CDR3. This rearrangement joins TRBV18 to TRBJ1-3; TRBD1 might be the D (6 bases). Germline V gene lookup returns CDR1 KGHSH and CDR2 LQKENI. This CDR3 comprises 15 residues. Trimming stripped 3 bases from V and 2 bases from J, with 11 bases between. The CDR3 is CASSPGGATGNTIYF. The CDR3 region has the DNA TGTGCCAGCTCACCGGGGGGCGCGACTGGAAACACCATATATTTT.

A word on this clone: This sample also contains other DNA sequences that code for the same CDR3. The chain couples TRBV20-1 to TRBJ2-7; 7 nucleotides align to TRBD1. The trim removed 6 bases at V and 6 bases at J, leaving 5 bases unmatched. The CDR3 sequence is 11 residues long. Germline CDR1 is DFQATT and CDR2 is SNEGSKA (reference sequence). CDR3 in amino acids: CSARGQREQYF. CDR3 coding DNA: TGCAGTGCCCGGGGACAGCGCGAGCAGTACTTC.

This sequence joins TRBV30 and TRBJ2-3, with TRBD2 identical over 13 bases. The germline gives CDR1 GTSNPN, CDR2 SVGIG (reference sequence). The CDR3 covers 16 residues. The V segment lost 3 bases and the J segment 4 bases; nucleotides outside the gene matches: 7. DNA for the CDR3: TGTGCCTGGAGAAAGTTACTAGCGGGAGGGCCAGATACGCAGTATTTT. Amino acids: CAWRKLLAGGPDTQYF.

This clone was picked up one time. This chain uses TRBV7-2 with TRBJ2-5; D may be TRBD1 or TRBD2 (5 bases each). Trimming took 4 bases from V and 5 from J, leaving 20 bases between them. The CDR3 consists of 16 residues. The V gene's germline CDR1 is SGHTA and CDR2 FQGNSA. CDR3 DNA: TGTGCCAGCAGCTCTTCCGGGACCCGCTCGAGGGAGACCCAGTACTTC. Translated: CASSSSGTRSRETQYF.

This sequence joins TRBV7-9 and TRBJ1-5, with D perhaps matching TRBD1 (5 bases). Trimming took off 2 bases at V and 7 bases at J, with 15 bases between the two ends. The CDR3 loop spans 15 amino acids. Germline loops: CDR1 SEHNR, CDR2 FQNEAQ (reference sequence). The CDR3 DNA is TGTGCCAGCAGCTTAAATCGGGACGTTGAGCAGCCCCAGCATTTT. This encodes CASSLNRDVEQPQHF.

The rearrangement uses TRBV28 and TRBJ1-2, with D possibly TRBD1 on 5 matching bases. The CDR3 runs 12 residues. The V end was cut by 5 bases, the J end by 8 bases, with 12 bases between. In germline, CDR1 is MDHEN, CDR2 SYDVKM. The CDR3 loop is CASSLRGWGYTF. The DNA for the CDR3 is TGTGCCAGCAGTCTAAGGGGTTGGGGCTACACCTTC.